The 9 T cell receptor beta chains reported below all come from one sample, sequenced in a study of blood T cell repertoires in COVID-19 (dated by TCRdb to 2020 to 2022). The library was made by the immunoSEQ multiplex PCR assay. TCRdb stores this immuneACCESS table with in-frame sequences only. Part of the clones is absent; in the studies checked, under half of the shortfall reflects unresolved V genes, and no reason is known for the rest. The sample table lists about 120,000 clones, 85% to 90% of them with a count of one. The leading ten clones occupy 19% of the sample. The sample taken for sequencing was peripheral blood. These receptors all come from a human donor with acute or convalescent COVID-19. The donor label of this sample is uncertain.

The J gene is TRBJ1-6, the V gene TRBV3-1 (or the pseudogene TRBV3-2), with D unresolved. The CDR3 covers 14 residues. Germline CDR1 is LGHDT and CDR2 is YNNKEL (reference sequence). V lost 3 bases and J 9 bases, leaving 12 bases between the germline ends. The CDR3 DNA reads as TGTGCCAGCAGCCACGACGGAGTTGGTTCACCCCTCCACTTT. Amino acids: CASSHDGVGSPLHF.

This chain joins TRBV28 and TRBJ1-2; a possible D gene is TRBD1 (6 bases). Germline CDR1 is MDHEN and CDR2 is SYDVKM. This CDR3 has 15 amino acids. Trimming cost V 5 bases and J 2 bases, with 15 bases left between them. The CDR3 sequence: CASSPLRGGNYGYTF. The DNA of the CDR3 is TGTGCCAGCAGTCCCCTTCGGGGGGGCAACTATGGCTACACCTTC.

This clone appeared a single time. This sequence joins TRBV2 and TRBJ1-5; possible D gene TRBD1, 6 bases. This CDR3 comprises 14 residues. Per germline, CDR1 SNHLY and CDR2 FYNNEI. The ends were cut back, 5 bases at V and 11 bases at J, with 19 bases in the middle. The CDR3 DNA is TGTGCCAGCAGTAATACAGGGAGTCCAGGGGCCCAGCATTTT. This sequence encodes CASSNTGSPGAQHF. The variable domain in full, completed from reference TRBV2 and TRBJ1-5, reads EPEVTQTPSHQVTQMGQEVILRCVPISNHLYFYWYRQILGQKVEFLVSFYNNEISEKSEIFDDQFSVERPDGSNFTLKIRSTKLEDSAMYFCASSNTGSPGAQHFGDGTRLSIL.

The rearrangement links TRBV7-2 to TRBJ1-2; 10 bases fit TRBD1. The CDR3 has 14 residues. The ends lost 0 bases at V and 7 bases at J; junction bases unmatched: 2. CDR1 and CDR2 from the germline V gene are SGHTA and FQGNSA. The CDR3, as DNA: TGTGCCAGCAGCTTAGCGGACAGGGGGTTTGGCTACACCTTC. Translating gives CASSLADRGFGYTF.

This clone was seen only a few times. This chain joins TRBV7-9 and TRBJ1-4, with 7 bases lining up with TRBD1. The CDR3 is made up of 17 amino acids. CDR1 and CDR2 from the germline V gene are SEHNR and FQNEAQ (reference sequence). The V gene end was trimmed by 4 bases and the J gene end by 7 bases; junction bases not matched to a gene: 15. CDR3 bases: TGTGCCAGCAGCTCAGAGCTCAGAGCGGCAGGGGGTGAAAAACTGTTTTTT. Its protein is CASSSELRAAGGEKLFF.

The chain carries TRBV4-3 and TRBJ2-2; TRBD2 agrees at 14 bases. The junction had 5 bases not matched to a gene; V was cut back by 3 bases and J by 5 bases. The CDR3 contains 17 residues. Germline values: CDR1 LGHNA, CDR2 YSLEER. CDR3 in amino acids: CASSQGLAGAGTGELFF. CDR3 DNA: TGCGCCAGCAGCCAGGGACTAGCGGGAGCCGGAACCGGGGAGCTGTTTTTT.

The gene calls are TRBV5-4 and TRBJ2-1, with 11 bases matching TRBD2. The CDR3 is made up of 14 amino acids. Germline CDR1 is SGHNT and CDR2 is YYREEE (reference sequence). V lost 9 bases, J lost 7 bases, and 9 bases stayed unmatched. CDR3 DNA: TGTGCCACCACTAGCGGGAGTGATAAAAATGAGCAGTTCTTC. Translated, it gives CATTSGSDKNEQFF.

This clone has just one count. J is TRBJ1-4 and V is TRBV29-1; 8 positions match TRBD1. CDR3 size: 15 residues. With 4 bases clipped from V and 7 bases from J, the junction kept 11 bases outside the gene matches. Germline CDR1 is SQVTM and CDR2 is ANQGSEA. This CDR3 reads CSVGVVGTGSEKLFF. Here the CDR3 DNA reads TGCAGCGTTGGGGTTGTTGGGACAGGCAGTGAAAAACTGTTTTTT.

V usage is TRBV9 and J usage is TRBJ1-1, with D hard to call. Germline V gene lookup returns CDR1 SGDLS and CDR2 YYNGEE. The ends were cut back, 7 bases at V and 1 base at J, with 14 bases in the middle. There are 14 residues in the CDR3. The CDR3 is CASGEGIGNTEAFF. The CDR3 DNA sequence: TGTGCCAGCGGAGAGGGCATCGGGAACACTGAAGCTTTCTTT.